Below, one T cell receptor beta chain is given with its context. Its antigen is unknown. The CDR3 totals 14 residues. Germline-derived CDR1 and CDR2 are KGHSH and LQKENI. V lost 3 bases, J lost 6 bases, and 7 bases stayed unmatched. Some clones are missing from TCRdb's copy, which holds only in-frame ones; the method was immunoSEQ multiplex PCR. The sample yields over 100,000 clones, roughly nine tenths seen once. The sample comes from a study of T cell responses to AZD1222 COVID-19 vaccine. Points from the study as a whole: Reportedly, nearly half of unique spike TCRs recognized epitopes outside B.1.351/B.1.1.7 mutations.

This material consisted of peripheral blood, taken on day 0 of AZD1222 vaccination. The V and J genes are TRBV18 and TRBJ1-1; TRBD1 matches at 7 bases. This TCR was recovered from an adult in good health. CDR3: CASSPFQGESEAFF. Here the CDR3 DNA reads TGTGCCAGCTCACCCTTCCAGGGGGAATCTGAAGCTTTCTTT.